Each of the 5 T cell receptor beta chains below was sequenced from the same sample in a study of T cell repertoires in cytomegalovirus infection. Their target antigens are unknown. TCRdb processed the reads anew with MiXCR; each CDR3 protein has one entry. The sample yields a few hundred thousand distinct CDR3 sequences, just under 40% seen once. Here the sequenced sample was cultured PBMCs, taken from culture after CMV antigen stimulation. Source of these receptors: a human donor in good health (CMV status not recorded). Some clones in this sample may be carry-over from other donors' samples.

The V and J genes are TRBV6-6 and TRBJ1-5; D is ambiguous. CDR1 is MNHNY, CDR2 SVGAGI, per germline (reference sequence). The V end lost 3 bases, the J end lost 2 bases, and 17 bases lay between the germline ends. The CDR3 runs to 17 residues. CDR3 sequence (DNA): TGTGCCAGCAGTTATATAGGGAAAATTGATGGCAATCAGCCCCAGCATTTT. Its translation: CASSYIGKIDGNQPQHF.

This CDR3 reads CASSRVSGDEQFF. In DNA form, the CDR3 reads TGTGCCAGCAGCCGAGTTTCGGGAGATGAGCAGTTCTTC. The chain links TRBV5-6 to TRBJ2-1, with D possibly matching TRBD2 (6 bases). This CDR3 spans 13 amino acids. Per germline, CDR1 SGHDT and CDR2 YYEEEE. Trimming removed 4 bases at V and 8 bases at J, with 13 bases between.

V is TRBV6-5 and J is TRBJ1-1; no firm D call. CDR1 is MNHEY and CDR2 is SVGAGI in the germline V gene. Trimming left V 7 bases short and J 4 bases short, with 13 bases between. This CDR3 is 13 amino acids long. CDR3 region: CASTRTPLTEAFF. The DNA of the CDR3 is TGTGCCAGCACTAGGACTCCACTCACTGAAGCTTTCTTT.

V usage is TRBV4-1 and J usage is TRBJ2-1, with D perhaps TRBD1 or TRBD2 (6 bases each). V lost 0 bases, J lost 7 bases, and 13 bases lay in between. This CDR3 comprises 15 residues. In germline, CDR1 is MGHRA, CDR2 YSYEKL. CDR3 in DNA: TGCGCCAGCAGCCAAGATTGGGGGGCACGGAATGAGCAGTTCTTC. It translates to CASSQDWGARNEQFF.

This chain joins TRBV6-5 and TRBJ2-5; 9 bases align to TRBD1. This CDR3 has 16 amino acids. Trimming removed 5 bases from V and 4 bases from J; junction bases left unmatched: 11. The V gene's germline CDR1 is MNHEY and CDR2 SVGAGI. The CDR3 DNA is TGTGCCAGCAGTCCCCCGGGACAGGGAGTAAGAGAGACCCAGTACTTC. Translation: CASSPPGQGVRETQYF.